Shown below are 23 T cell receptor beta chains from a single sample sequenced in a study of PD-L1 blockade in urothelial cancer. This table comes from immunoSEQ multiplex PCR, and its TCRdb copy is limited to in-frame clones, with some not included. The data contain approximately 83,000 clones, 75% to 90% of them singletons. Time point defined: peripheral blood 6 weeks after treatment start. Sequences were derived from PBMCs, sampled around atezolizumab (anti-PD-L1) treatment. Every receptor here comes from a man aged 70-80 years with urothelial cancer.

The genes are TRBV29-1 and TRBJ2-1; 13 nucleotides line up with TRBD2. The ends lost 6 bases at V and 4 bases at J; junction bases unmatched: 6. The germline CDR1 and CDR2 sequences are SQVTM and ANQGSEA. This CDR3 comprises 15 residues. CDR3 nucleotides: TGCAGCGTGGTACTAGCGGGAGGGCCTTACAATGAGCAGTTCTTC. Its protein is CSVVLAGGPYNEQFF.

The sample holds a few counts of this clone. V gene TRBV27 combines with J gene TRBJ2-3, with unresolved D. There are 15 residues in the CDR3. V dropped 2 bases and J dropped 3 bases, with 12 bases sitting between them. Germline CDR1 MNHEY, CDR2 SMNVEV (reference sequence). The CDR3 DNA reads TGTGCCAGCAGTTTAAGCGACTTCCGAACAGATACGCAGTATTTT. This sequence encodes CASSLSDFRTDTQYF.

The chain has TRBV5-4 and TRBJ2-2; 12 bases are a match to TRBD2. V shed 5 bases and J 0 bases; nucleotides not matched to a gene: 5. Germline V gene sequence: CDR1 SGHNT, CDR2 YYREEE (reference sequence). CDR3 length: 17 residues. The chain's CDR3 is CASSSLAGGSNTGELFF. The CDR3 region has the DNA TGTGCCAGCAGTTCACTAGCGGGGGGCTCGAACACCGGGGAGCTGTTTTTT.

J is TRBJ1-6 and V is TRBV9, with TRBD1 matching 10 bases. J gave up 7 bases and V 0 bases, and 1 base lay outside the gene matches. Germline V gene lookup returns CDR1 SGDLS and CDR2 YYNGEE. The CDR3 loop spans 15 amino acids. The CDR3 reads CASSVGQGANSPLHF. CDR3 coding DNA: TGTGCCAGCAGCGTAGGACAGGGGGCAAATTCACCCCTCCACTTT. The variable domain in full, completed from reference TRBV9 and TRBJ1-6, reads DSGVTQTPKHLITATGQRVTLRCSPRSGDLSVYWYQQSLDQGLQFLIQYYNGEERAKGNILERFSAQQFPDLHSELNLSSLELGDSALYFCASSVGQGANSPLHFGNGTRLTVT.

The chain combines TRBV6-1 with TRBJ2-7, with 7 bases fitting TRBD1. Germline V gives CDR1 MNHNS, CDR2 SASEGT. V lost 5 bases, J lost 7 bases, and 11 bases stayed unmatched. The CDR3 consists of 14 residues. The CDR3 sequence: CASSSPDRALEQYF. CDR3 bases: TGTGCCAGCAGTTCACCCGACAGGGCGTTAGAGCAGTACTTC.

This chain links TRBV25-1 with TRBJ2-5; 9 nucleotides match TRBD1. Germline V gives CDR1 MGHDK, CDR2 SYGVNS. The CDR3 is 15 residues long. The ends lost 6 bases at V and 4 bases at J; junction bases unmatched: 9. The DNA for the CDR3 is TGTGCCAGCAGGAGGACAGGGGACAGGGTAGAGACCCAGTACTTC. Encoded protein: CASRRTGDRVETQYF.

This clone has just a few counts. The chain couples TRBV7-9 to TRBJ1-2; D not certain. V was shortened by 2 bases and J by 4 bases, with 8 bases between the two germline ends. CDR1 SEHNR and CDR2 FQNEAQ come from the germline V gene (reference sequence). This CDR3 has 13 residues. Here the CDR3 DNA reads TGTGCCAGCAGCTTACCAGGCATCTATGGCTACACCTTC. It encodes CASSLPGIYGYTF.

This clone was observed a single time. The chain has TRBV9 and TRBJ2-1; 10 nucleotides line up with TRBD2. V gave up 0 bases and J gave up 10 bases; unmatched junction bases: 10. CDR1 and CDR2 from the germline V gene are SGDLS and YYNGEE. This CDR3 comprises 16 residues. The DNA for the CDR3 is TGTGCCAGCAGCGTAGGGGTGAGCGGGGGGGAGGTCGAGCAGTTCTTC. Its protein is CASSVGVSGGEVEQFF.

This sequence joins TRBV5-6 and TRBJ1-4; 8 bases are a match to TRBD1. This CDR3 has 15 residues. The trim removed 3 bases at V and 5 bases at J, leaving 6 bases unmatched. CDR1 is SGHDT and CDR2 is YYEEEE in the germline V gene. Here the CDR3 DNA reads TGTGCCAGCAGCTATGACAGGGGTGAAAATGAAAAACTGTTTTTT. This sequence encodes CASSYDRGENEKLFF.

The chain combines TRBV6-6 with TRBJ2-7, with D maybe TRBD1 (7 bases). The germline V gene encodes CDR1 MNHNY and CDR2 SVGAGI (reference sequence). This CDR3 is built from 13 residues. Deletions cut 8 bases from V and 3 bases from J, with 14 bases between. CDR3 residues: CASGGQGDYEQYF. The CDR3 DNA reads TGTGCCAGCGGGGGGCAGGGGGACTACGAGCAGTACTTC.

This clone has only a few counts. The V call is TRBV2, the J call TRBJ1-1; 7 nucleotides align to TRBD1. Germline V lookup: CDR1 SNHLY, CDR2 FYNNEI. The CDR3 has 15 residues. Trimming removed 5 bases from V and 1 base from J; junction bases left unmatched: 7. As DNA, the CDR3 is TGTGCCAGCAGTCGGGACAGCCTACAGAACACTGAAGCTTTCTTT. Protein: CASSRDSLQNTEAFF.

This chain connects TRBV25-1 to TRBJ2-4, with TRBD2 matching over 7 bases. The CDR3 consists of 16 residues. The J segment lost 6 bases and the V segment lost 1 base, leaving 9 bases of the junction unmatched. Germline CDR1 reads MGHDK; CDR2 reads SYGVNS. CDR3 protein: CASSELSGTRGNIQYF. CDR3 bases: TGTGCCAGCAGTGAATTAAGCGGGACTCGTGGAAACATTCAGTACTTC. Drawing the rest from reference TRBV25-1 and TRBJ2-4, the complete variable domain is EADIYQTPRYLVIGTGKKITLECSQTMGHDKMYWYQQDPGMELHLIHYSYGVNSTEKGDLSSESTVSRIRTEHFPLTLESARPSHTSQYLCASSELSGTRGNIQYFGAGTRLSVL.

This clone was recorded only once. CDR3 coding DNA: TGCGCGACCCCCCGGGATCCCAACTATGGCTACACCTTC. Translation: CATPRDPNYGYTF. This chain connects TRBV5-1 to TRBJ1-2; the D is unclear. The germline CDR1 and CDR2 sequences are SGHRS and YFSETQ. This CDR3 region has 13 residues.

This clone was counted once. The chain uses TRBV6-1 and TRBJ2-2, with 8 bases lining up with TRBD1. Losses at the gene ends were 4 bases for V and 4 bases for J; bases not matched to a gene: 5. The CDR3 consists of 15 residues. CDR1 and CDR2 from the germline V gene are MNHNS and SASEGT. The DNA of the CDR3 is TGTGCCAGCAGTGGGTCGGGACAGGTCACCGGGGAGCTGTTTTTT. As protein: CASSGSGQVTGELFF.

The rearrangement uses TRBV19 and TRBJ2-2, with 9 bases that match TRBD1. The germline V gene has CDR1 LNHDA and CDR2 SQIVND (reference sequence). CDR3 length equals 15 residues. Trimming cost V 7 bases and J 7 bases; bases outside gene matches: 10. The CDR3 bases are TGTGCCAGTAAGGTCGGGACAGGGTTTGGCGGGGAGCTGTTTTTT. Its translation: CASKVGTGFGGELFF.

CDR3 bases: TGTGCCAGCAGCTTAGGCTTCAGGGGATGGGGGGAGACCCAGTACTTC. Translation: CASSLGFRGWGETQYF. The chain couples TRBV7-2 to TRBJ2-5; perhaps TRBD1 as D (6 bases). This CDR3 comprises 16 residues. CDR1 and CDR2 from the germline V gene are SGHTA and FQGNSA. V was trimmed by 1 base and J by 5 bases, leaving 17 bases between them.

This chain uses TRBV2 with TRBJ2-7, with 8 bases fitting TRBD1. The V gene's germline CDR1 is SNHLY and CDR2 FYNNEI. The CDR3 runs to 12 residues. V shed 6 bases, J shed 3 bases, and the junction held 1 base outside the gene matches. The CDR3 loop reads CASRTGGYEQYF. The CDR3 DNA follows: TGTGCCAGCAGAACAGGGGGCTACGAGCAGTACTTC.

This sequence joins TRBV30 and TRBJ1-6; D gene unclear. CDR3 length: 15 amino acids. Trimming shortened V by 3 bases and J by 0 bases, and 9 bases separated the two germline ends. Germline V lookup: CDR1 GTSNPN, CDR2 SVGIG (reference sequence). This CDR3 reads CAWRARSSYNSPLHF. As DNA, the CDR3 is TGTGCCTGGAGGGCCCGGAGCTCCTATAATTCACCCCTCCACTTT.

The chain employs TRBV5-1 and TRBJ2-2; maybe TRBD1 (6 bases). V lost 4 bases to trimming and J lost 0 bases, with 13 bases between them. The CDR3 loop spans 16 amino acids. Germline CDR1 reads SGHRS; CDR2 reads YFSETQ. CDR3 sequence (DNA): TGCGCCAGCAGCCCCTGGACAGCATCGAACACCGGGGAGCTGTTTTTT. This gives the protein CASSPWTASNTGELFF. The full variable domain, rest sourced from reference TRBV5-1 and TRBJ2-2, is KAGVTQTPRYLIKTRGQQVTLSCSPISGHRSVSWYQQTPGQGLQFLFEYFSETQRNKGNFPGRFSGRQFSNSRSEMNVSTLELGDSALYLCASSPWTASNTGELFFGEGSRLTVL.

This chain uses TRBV7-2 with TRBJ2-7, with TRBD2 matching over 7 bases. With V trimmed by 5 bases and J by 1 base, 14 bases remained unmatched. The germline V gene encodes CDR1 SGHTA and CDR2 FQGNSA. This CDR3 has 17 amino acids. The CDR3 sequence is CASSLGGNAGWSYEQYF. CDR3 sequence (DNA): TGTGCCAGCAGCCTGGGAGGGAACGCGGGATGGTCCTACGAGCAGTACTTC.

This clone was counted a single time. The chain has TRBV25-1 and TRBJ1-5; TRBD1 aligns across 8 bases. Germline V gene sequence: CDR1 MGHDK, CDR2 SYGVNS. The CDR3 runs to 18 residues. The junction had 10 bases not matched to a gene; V was cut back by 3 bases and J by 0 bases. CDR3 sequence reads: CASSELKEDRASNQPQHF. DNA of the CDR3: TGTGCCAGCAGTGAGTTAAAGGAGGACAGGGCTAGCAATCAGCCCCAGCATTTT.

This chain uses TRBV7-9 with TRBJ1-1; no firm D call. Germline V gives CDR1 SEHNR, CDR2 FQNEAQ (reference sequence). The CDR3 extends over 12 amino acids. V was trimmed by 1 base and J by 7 bases, leaving 7 bases between them. The CDR3 region is CASSLEAREAFF. CDR3 in DNA: TGTGCCAGCAGCTTAGAAGCCCGTGAAGCTTTCTTT.

The table lists this clone with a count of one. The J gene is TRBJ2-3, the V gene TRBV11-2; D might be TRBD1 (6 bases). CDR3 length equals 14 residues. Germline values: CDR1 SGHAT, CDR2 FQNNGV. Trimming stripped 1 base from V and 3 bases from J, with 8 bases between. Written as DNA, the CDR3 is TGTGCCAGCAGCTTAGGAAGGGGGACAGATACGCAGTATTTT. This encodes CASSLGRGTDTQYF.